The 6 T cell receptor beta chains in this list originate from one sample, sequenced in a study of T cell changes during pregnancy in multiple sclerosis. TCRdb's copy holds only in-frame clones and misses some; the assay was immunoSEQ multiplex PCR. The table includes about 59,000 clones, roughly 91% detected once. Source: peripheral blood, taken in the third trimester of pregnancy. The source of these receptors is a female donor in good health, enrolled as a control in a pregnancy study.

The genes are TRBV7-2 and TRBJ2-5, with 8 bases aligning to TRBD2. CDR1 is SGHTA and CDR2 is FQGNSA in the germline V gene. J was trimmed by 5 bases and V by 5 bases; bases with no gene match: 13. The CDR3 length is 16 residues. The DNA of the CDR3 is TGTGCCAGCAGCCGCCGGGGACGGACTAGCATGGAGACCCAGTACTTC. This gives the protein CASSRRGRTSMETQYF.

This clone was seen only once. V usage is TRBV5-6 and J usage is TRBJ1-1; 7 nucleotides match TRBD1. The CDR3 is 16 residues long. CDR1 and CDR2 from the germline V gene are SGHDT and YYEEEE. J was trimmed by 5 bases and V by 3 bases; bases with no gene match: 13. CDR3 in amino acids: CASSWGDSGFRTEAFF. CDR3 DNA sequence: TGTGCCAGCAGCTGGGGGGACAGTGGCTTTCGAACTGAAGCTTTCTTT.

V is TRBV20-1 and J is TRBJ1-1; D is unclear. The germline V and J ends were trimmed by 1 base and 11 bases, with 11 bases remaining between them. Germline-derived CDR1 and CDR2 are DFQATT and SNEGSKA (reference sequence). The CDR3 sequence is 11 residues long. CDR3 protein: CSARVSSVAFF. As DNA, the CDR3 is TGCAGTGCTAGAGTTAGTTCGGTGGCTTTCTTT.

This chain connects TRBV7-2 to TRBJ2-3, with D unclear. V gave up 5 bases and J gave up 2 bases, with 5 bases separating them. There are 12 residues in the CDR3. The germline gives CDR1 SGHTA, CDR2 FQGNSA. As DNA, the CDR3 is TGTGCCAGCAGCCAATTCACAGATACGCAGTATTTT. Its protein is CASSQFTDTQYF.

This chain connects TRBV30 to TRBJ1-5, with D possibly matching TRBD1 (6 bases). The CDR3 spans 14 residues. The germline V gene encodes CDR1 GTSNPN and CDR2 SVGIG (reference sequence). Trimming cost V 3 bases and J 6 bases, with 15 bases left between them. CDR3 amino acids: CAWRGAGVSQPQHF. DNA for the CDR3: TGTGCCTGGAGGGGGGCAGGGGTAAGTCAGCCCCAGCATTTT.

V and J are TRBV19 and TRBJ1-2; D might be TRBD1 (6 bases). CDR3 length equals 14 residues. V was clipped by 6 bases and J by 4 bases, with 15 bases between them. Germline V gives CDR1 LNHDA, CDR2 SQIVND (reference sequence). The CDR3 coding sequence is TGTGCCAGTAGGCAGGGGACTATGAGCTATGGCTACACCTTC. It codes for CASRQGTMSYGYTF. The variable domain in full, completed from reference TRBV19 and TRBJ1-2, reads DGGITQSPKYLFRKEGQNVTLSCEQNLNHDAMYWYRQDPGQGLRLIYYSQIVNDFQKGDIAEGYSVSREKKESFPLTVTSAQKNPTAFYLCASRQGTMSYGYTFGSGTRLTVV.